This T cell receptor (beta chain) was captured by sequencing in a study of blood T cell repertoires in COVID-19. Study in general: In each case, the material was cDNA or gDNA derived from T cells, B-cell-depleted T cells, or PBMCs.

This CDR3 contains 13 residues. Germline CDR1 is KGHSH and CDR2 is LQKENI. V was cut by 5 bases and J by 4 bases, with 9 bases left in between. Original processing methods: By means of reference gene primer amplification, nucleated cell counts were estimated. Method: immunoSEQ multiplex PCR; TCRdb's copy keeps in-frame clones and lacks some. V and J calls and clone size follow that table, whereas D and trimming were derived from the DNA. Seen here are roughly 180,000 clones, roughly 82% observed once, and the top ten hold 12%. This chain joins TRBV18 and TRBJ1-3; tentative D call: TRBD1 (5 bases). What was sequenced was PBMCs or T cells enriched from blood (not recorded which). This sequence originates from a man aged 35-49 years who had recovered from COVID-19. CDR3: CASSSAGGNTIYF. In nucleotides, the CDR3 is TGTGCCAGCTCATCGGCAGGGGGAAACACCATATATTTT.